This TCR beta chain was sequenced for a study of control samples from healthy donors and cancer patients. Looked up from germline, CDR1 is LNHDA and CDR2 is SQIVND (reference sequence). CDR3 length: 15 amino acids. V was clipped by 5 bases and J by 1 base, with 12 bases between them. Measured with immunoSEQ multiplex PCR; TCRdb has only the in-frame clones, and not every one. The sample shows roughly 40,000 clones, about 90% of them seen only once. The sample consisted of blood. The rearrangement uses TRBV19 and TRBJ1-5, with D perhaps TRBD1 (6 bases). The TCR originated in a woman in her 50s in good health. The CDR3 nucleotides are TGTGCCAGTAGTCGACAGGAGAGAAGCAATCAGCCCCAGCATTTT. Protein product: CASSRQERSNQPQHF.